The 16 T cell receptor beta chains given below trace back to one sample, sequenced in a study of vaccination effects on CD4 cells after COVID-19. Ahead of sequencing, the ViraFEST assay grew antigen-specific CD4+ T cells using viral peptide pools. CD4+ T cell isolation took place after approximately 11 days of culture. Negative nucleocapsid antibody tests before and after vaccination confirmed no previous SARS-CoV-2 infection. Clones were read by immunoSEQ multiplex PCR, and TCRdb kept only the in-frame ones, dropping some. Among around 25,000 clones listed, roughly 73% were seen once. Their cognate antigens are unknown. The source was CD4+ T cells from PBMCs cultured with SARS-CoV-2 spike peptides, collected before COVID-19 vaccination. The receptors here all came from a human donor who received a COVID-19 vaccine.

The chain has TRBV3-1 (or the pseudogene TRBV3-2) and TRBJ1-5; D gene unclear. Trimming took off 8 bases at V and 14 bases at J, with 22 bases between the two ends. The CDR3 length is 13 residues. Germline CDR1 is LGHDT and CDR2 is YNNKEL (reference sequence). CDR3 DNA: TGTGCCAGCGCAGACAAAACTTTATTGTTCGAGCATTTT. Protein product: CASADKTLLFEHF.

The genes are TRBV7-6 and TRBJ2-1; D unclear. CDR3 length: 10 amino acids. Germline CDR1 SGHVS, CDR2 FNYEAQ. V was trimmed by 8 bases and J by 10 bases, leaving 9 bases between them. CDR3 loop: CASGYGEQFF. The CDR3 DNA reads TGTGCCAGCGGATACGGGGAGCAGTTCTTC.

The chain joins TRBV7-2 to TRBJ2-1, with 13 bases lining up with TRBD2. Germline CDR1 reads SGHTA; CDR2 reads FQGNSA. The trim removed 5 bases at V and 7 bases at J, leaving 8 bases unmatched. This CDR3 contains 16 residues. The CDR3 reads CASSPPGLAGKNEQFF. The CDR3 region has the DNA TGTGCCAGCAGCCCTCCGGGACTAGCGGGAAAGAATGAGCAGTTCTTC.

This clone occurred once. The V and J genes are TRBV14 and TRBJ2-1; 9 nucleotides agree with TRBD2. Germline V gene data show CDR1 as SGHDN and CDR2 as FVKESK. The ends lost 4 bases at V and 8 bases at J; junction bases unmatched: 9. The CDR3 runs 15 residues. CDR3 residues: CASSLVAGAGDEQFF. CDR3 in DNA: TGTGCCAGCAGCCTAGTAGCGGGAGCTGGAGATGAGCAGTTCTTC. Full variable domain (outside the CDR3, taken from reference TRBV14 and TRBJ2-1): EAGVTQFPSHSVIEKGQTVTLRCDPISGHDNLYWYRRVMGKEIKFLLHFVKESKQDESGMPNNRFLAERTGGTYSTLKVQPAELEDSGVYFCASSLVAGAGDEQFFGPGTRLTVL.

The V gene is TRBV2, the J gene TRBJ2-3; 8 bases match TRBD2. The length of the CDR3 is 14 residues. Trimming removed 4 bases from V and 6 bases from J; junction bases left unmatched: 6. Per the germline V gene, CDR1 is SNHLY and CDR2 is FYNNEI. Written as DNA, the CDR3 is TGTGCCAGCAGTGCCGGGACTAGATCCGATACGCAGTATTTT. Its protein product is CASSAGTRSDTQYF. Full variable domain (remainder filled in from reference TRBV2 and TRBJ2-3): EPEVTQTPSHQVTQMGQEVILRCVPISNHLYFYWYRQILGQKVEFLVSFYNNEISEKSEIFDDQFSVERPDGSNFTLKIRSTKLEDSAMYFCASSAGTRSDTQYFGPGTRLTVL.

The chain is built from TRBV7-2 and TRBJ2-5; D call uncertain. The CDR3 contains 13 residues. Deletions cut 1 base from V and 4 bases from J, with 7 bases between. From germline, CDR1 is SGHTA and CDR2 FQGNSA. CDR3 in DNA: TGTGCCAGCAGCTTAGTGTGGGGAGAGACCCAGTACTTC. This codes for CASSLVWGETQYF.

The genes are TRBV14 and TRBJ2-1; the D gene is possibly TRBD1 (6 bases). This CDR3 region has 18 residues. V shed 0 bases and J shed 2 bases, with 17 bases lying between them. Germline CDR1 SGHDN, CDR2 FVKESK. The CDR3 bases are TGTGCCAGCAGCCAAGAATCCAGGGGAGCCAAAACCTACAATGAGCAGTTCTTC. It specifies CASSQESRGAKTYNEQFF.

This sequence joins TRBV6-5 and TRBJ2-4; 10 nucleotides align to TRBD1. Germline loops: CDR1 MNHEY, CDR2 SVGAGI. With V trimmed by 4 bases and J by 3 bases, 6 bases remained unmatched. This CDR3 region has 16 residues. In nucleotides, the CDR3 is TGTGCCAGCAGTTCCCGGGACAGGGGTGACAAAAACATTCAGTACTTC. It encodes CASSSRDRGDKNIQYF.

This chain connects TRBV2 to TRBJ1-1, with D unclear. The CDR3 consists of 12 residues. CDR1 is SNHLY and CDR2 is FYNNEI in the germline V gene. V was clipped by 3 bases and J by 3 bases, with 5 bases between them. The CDR3: CASSEAYTEAFF. DNA for the CDR3: TGTGCCAGCAGTGAGGCCTACACTGAAGCTTTCTTT.

The V gene is TRBV24-1, the J gene TRBJ1-2; D not certain. In germline, CDR1 is KGHDR, CDR2 SFDVKD. The CDR3 is 15 amino acids. The V end was cut by 4 bases, the J end by 4 bases, with 15 bases between. CDR3 region: CATSDKQPGLYGYTF. Written as DNA, the CDR3 is TGTGCCACCAGTGACAAACAACCGGGCCTCTATGGCTACACCTTC.

The chain has TRBV5-4 and TRBJ2-5; D is undetermined. V was shortened by 2 bases and J by 4 bases, with 9 bases between the two germline ends. The CDR3 spans 13 residues. Germline V CDR1 and CDR2: SGHNT, YYREEE (reference sequence). The CDR3 coding sequence is TGTGCCAGCAGCTTTCCACAGTTAGAGACCCAGTACTTC. This encodes CASSFPQLETQYF.

The V gene is TRBV6-5, the J gene TRBJ2-2; D is unclear. Germline CDR1 and CDR2: MNHEY and SVGAGI. The germline V and J ends were trimmed by 7 bases and 4 bases, with 7 bases remaining between them. The CDR3 has 12 amino acids. CDR3 coding DNA: TGTGCCAGCACAGTTAGCACCGGGGAGCTGTTTTTT. Translation gives CASTVSTGELFF.

This clone occurred a few times. This chain joins TRBV2 and TRBJ2-5; 8 positions match TRBD2. The germline gives CDR1 SNHLY, CDR2 FYNNEI. The CDR3 length is 16 residues. The V gene end was trimmed by 5 bases and the J gene end by 4 bases; junction bases not matched to a gene: 12. Here the CDR3 reads CASSFSGIVWGETQYF. CDR3 coding DNA: TGTGCCAGCAGTTTTAGCGGGATAGTCTGGGGAGAGACCCAGTACTTC.

This chain connects TRBV13 to TRBJ2-5, with 7 bases that match TRBD2. The germline CDR1 and CDR2 sequences are PRHDT and FYEKMQ (reference sequence). Germline trimming cut 5 bases from V and 2 bases from J; bases unmatched to any gene: 5. CDR3 size: 14 residues. CDR3 nucleotides: TGTGCCAGCAGCCTGGGACTACATCAAGAGACCCAGTACTTC. Amino acid sequence: CASSLGLHQETQYF.

The chain is built from TRBV7-8 and TRBJ2-3, with 8 bases matching TRBD1. Germline lookup yields CDR1 SGHVS and CDR2 FQNEAQ. V gave up 5 bases and J gave up 3 bases; unmatched junction bases: 4. The CDR3 runs 14 residues. This CDR3 reads CASSPDRGTDTQYF. As DNA, the CDR3 is TGTGCCAGCAGCCCCGACAGGGGAACAGATACGCAGTATTTT.

In its sample, this clone was seen a few times. The chain uses TRBV6-5 and TRBJ1-1; D is undetermined. This CDR3 is 12 amino acids long. The germline V gene encodes CDR1 MNHEY and CDR2 SVGAGI. V lost 3 bases and J lost 1, with 3 bases in between. Written as DNA, the CDR3 is TGTGCCAGCAGTTATCGGAACACTGAAGCTTTCTTT. Translation gives CASSYRNTEAFF.